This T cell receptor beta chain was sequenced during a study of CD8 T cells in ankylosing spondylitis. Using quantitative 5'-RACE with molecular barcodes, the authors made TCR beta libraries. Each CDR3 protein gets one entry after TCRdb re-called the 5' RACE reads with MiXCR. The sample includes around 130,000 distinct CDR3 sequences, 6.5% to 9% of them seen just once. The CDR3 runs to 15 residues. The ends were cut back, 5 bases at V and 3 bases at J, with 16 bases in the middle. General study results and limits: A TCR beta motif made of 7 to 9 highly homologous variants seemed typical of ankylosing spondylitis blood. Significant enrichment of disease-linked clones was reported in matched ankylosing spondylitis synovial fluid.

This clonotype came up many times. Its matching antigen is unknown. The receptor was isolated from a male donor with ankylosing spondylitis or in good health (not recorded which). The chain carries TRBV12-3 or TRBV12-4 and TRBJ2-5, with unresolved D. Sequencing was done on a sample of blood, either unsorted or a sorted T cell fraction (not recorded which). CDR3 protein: CASSPDQAREETQYF. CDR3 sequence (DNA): TGTGCCAGCAGTCCCGATCAAGCAAGGGAAGAGACCCAGTACTTC.